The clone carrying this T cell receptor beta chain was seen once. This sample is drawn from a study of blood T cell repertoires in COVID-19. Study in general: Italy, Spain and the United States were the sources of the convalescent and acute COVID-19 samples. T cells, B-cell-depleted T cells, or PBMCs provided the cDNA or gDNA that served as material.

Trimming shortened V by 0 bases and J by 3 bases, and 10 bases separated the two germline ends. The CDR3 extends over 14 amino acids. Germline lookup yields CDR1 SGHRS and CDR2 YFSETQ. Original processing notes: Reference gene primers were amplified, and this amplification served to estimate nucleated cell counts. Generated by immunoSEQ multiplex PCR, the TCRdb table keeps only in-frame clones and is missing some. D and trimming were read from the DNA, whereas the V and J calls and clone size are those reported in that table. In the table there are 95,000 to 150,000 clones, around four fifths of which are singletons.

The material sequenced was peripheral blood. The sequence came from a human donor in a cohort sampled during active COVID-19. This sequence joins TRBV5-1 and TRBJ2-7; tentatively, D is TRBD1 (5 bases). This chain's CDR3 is CASSLDSTGYEQYF. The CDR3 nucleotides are TGCGCCAGCAGCTTGGATAGCACAGGCTACGAGCAGTACTTC.